The 20 T cell receptor beta chains given below trace back to one sample, sequenced in a study of shared clonotypes between healthy human individuals. Measured with immunoSEQ multiplex PCR; TCRdb has only the in-frame clones, and not every one. The table has roughly 1 million clones, roughly 80% seen once; the top ten hold approximately 1.5%. The material sequenced was memory CD4+ T cells sorted from blood. As to subset: CD45RA-negative fraction. Receptors were obtained from a man between 18 and 29 years old in good health.

V gene TRBV7-2 combines with J gene TRBJ1-1; D is uncertain. Trimming cost V 2 bases and J 2 bases, with 6 bases left between them. The germline CDR1 and CDR2 sequences are SGHTA and FQGNSA. The CDR3 has 13 residues. The CDR3 nucleotides read TGTGCCAGCAGCTTACAGGCAAACACTGAAGCTTTCTTT. It specifies CASSLQANTEAFF.

The V call is TRBV7-3, the J call TRBJ2-3, with TRBD2 matching over 8 bases. J lost 0 bases, V lost 2 bases, and 7 bases had no gene match. The germline gives CDR1 SGHTA, CDR2 FQGTGA. The CDR3 runs 17 residues. The CDR3 DNA reads TGTGCCAGCAGCTTAGCCCTTAGCGGGGCCAGCACAGATACGCAGTATTTT. Its translation is CASSLALSGASTDTQYF.

The CDR3 DNA reads TGTGCCAGCTTGCGGGGCCAGTCAGGAGAGCAGTACTTC. It encodes CASLRGQSGEQYF. V gene TRBV2 combines with J gene TRBJ2-7; tentative D call: TRBD2 (6 bases). The CDR3 sequence is 13 residues long. V was shortened by 8 bases and J by 7 bases, with 18 bases between the two germline ends. Germline lookup yields CDR1 SNHLY and CDR2 FYNNEI.

This chain connects TRBV5-1 to TRBJ1-3, with D uncertain. CDR1 is SGHRS, CDR2 YFSETQ, per germline. The CDR3 is 15 amino acids. V lost 2 bases and J 0 bases, leaving 9 bases between the germline ends. CDR3 loop: CASSFSSDSGNTIYF. The DNA of the CDR3 is TGCGCCAGCAGCTTCTCTAGCGACTCTGGAAACACCATATATTTT.

The rearrangement uses TRBV5-8 and TRBJ2-5; D is unresolved. V shed 4 bases and J shed 5 bases, with 18 bases lying between them. Per germline, CDR1 SGHTS and CDR2 YDEGEE. This CDR3 region has 15 residues. The CDR3 region is CASSDSFPRRETQYF. CDR3 in DNA: TGTGCCAGCAGCGACTCTTTTCCGAGAAGGGAGACCCAGTACTTC.

With respect to this clone: The sample contains more than one DNA sequence encoding this CDR3. The chain has TRBV5-1 and TRBJ1-1, with a weak D call TRBD1 (5 bases). Trimming left V 1 base short and J 0 bases short, with 7 bases between. The CDR3 is made up of 14 amino acids. CDR1 SGHRS and CDR2 YFSETQ come from the germline V gene. CDR3 in amino acids: CASSLPGLNTEAFF. CDR3 sequence (DNA): TGCGCCAGCAGCTTGCCAGGGCTGAACACTGAAGCTTTCTTT. Full variable domain (remainder filled in from reference TRBV5-1 and TRBJ1-1): KAGVTQTPRYLIKTRGQQVTLSCSPISGHRSVSWYQQTPGQGLQFLFEYFSETQRNKGNFPGRFSGRQFSNSRSEMNVSTLELGDSALYLCASSLPGLNTEAFFGQGTRLTVV.

The chain employs TRBV5-1 and TRBJ1-2; D may be TRBD1 (6 bases). Trimming shortened V by 4 bases and J by 4 bases, and 11 bases separated the two germline ends. The germline CDR1 and CDR2 sequences are SGHRS and YFSETQ. This CDR3 is 13 amino acids long. The CDR3 spells CASSKDSIYGYTF. The CDR3 coding sequence is TGCGCCAGCAGCAAGGACAGCATCTATGGCTACACCTTC. The full variable domain, with the rest looked up from reference TRBV5-1 and TRBJ1-2, is KAGVTQTPRYLIKTRGQQVTLSCSPISGHRSVSWYQQTPGQGLQFLFEYFSETQRNKGNFPGRFSGRQFSNSRSEMNVSTLELGDSALYLCASSKDSIYGYTFGSGTRLTVV.

The chain combines TRBV6-5 with TRBJ1-1; the D is unclear. Germline CDR1 is MNHEY and CDR2 is SVGAGI. Trimming left V 0 bases short and J 1 base short, with 12 bases between. The CDR3 has 16 residues. CDR3 amino acids: CASSYSRALGNTEAFF. For the CDR3, the DNA is TGTGCCAGCAGTTACTCTCGGGCGCTCGGGAACACTGAAGCTTTCTTT.

The chain recombines TRBV18 with TRBJ2-5; D is undetermined. Germline V gives CDR1 KGHSH, CDR2 LQKENI. The V end lost 3 bases, the J end lost 5 bases, and 16 bases lay between the germline ends. CDR3 size: 15 residues. The CDR3 region is CASSPNTGLAETQYF. The CDR3, as DNA: TGTGCCAGCTCACCGAACACCGGCCTCGCGGAGACCCAGTACTTC. The full variable domain, rest sourced from reference TRBV18 and TRBJ2-5, is NAGVMQNPRHLVRRRGQEARLRCSPMKGHSHVYWYRQLPEEGLKFMVYLQKENIIDESGMPKERFSAEFPKEGPSILRIQQVVRGDSAAYFCASSPNTGLAETQYFGPGTRLLVL.

The chain uses TRBV9 and TRBJ2-1; TRBD2 aligns across 16 bases. The V gene's germline CDR1 is SGDLS and CDR2 YYNGEE. This CDR3 contains 17 residues. Trimming removed 4 bases from V and 5 bases from J; junction bases left unmatched: 6. The CDR3 here is CASSSGTSGGENNEQFF. The DNA of the CDR3 is TGTGCCAGCAGCAGCGGGACTAGCGGGGGGGAAAACAATGAGCAGTTCTTC.

V gene TRBV9 combines with J gene TRBJ2-3, with D perhaps TRBD1 (5 bases). V was pared by 3 bases and J by 5 bases, with 10 bases between. Germline-derived CDR1 and CDR2 are SGDLS and YYNGEE. This CDR3 has 13 amino acids. The CDR3 DNA reads TGTGCCAGCAGCGAGATCGACAGAGATACGCAGTATTTT. Protein sequence: CASSEIDRDTQYF. Combining the CDR3 with reference TRBV9 and TRBJ2-3 gives the whole variable domain DSGVTQTPKHLITATGQRVTLRCSPRSGDLSVYWYQQSLDQGLQFLIQYYNGEERAKGNILERFSAQQFPDLHSELNLSSLELGDSALYFCASSEIDRDTQYFGPGTRLTVL.

Concerning this clone: Other nucleotide sequences from this sample produce the same CDR3. The chain employs TRBV18 and TRBJ2-1; D not certain. The CDR3 contains 11 residues. Germline V lookup: CDR1 KGHSH, CDR2 LQKENI. V lost 3 bases and J 5 bases, leaving 2 bases between the germline ends. The DNA for the CDR3 is TGTGCCAGCTCACCTGACAATGAGCAGTTCTTC. Translating gives CASSPDNEQFF.

The V call is TRBV7-2, the J call TRBJ2-4, with TRBD1 identical over 8 bases. CDR1 is SGHTA, CDR2 FQGNSA, per germline. After removal of 6 bases from V and 6 bases from J, the junction contained 7 bases not matched to a gene. The CDR3 has 14 residues. The CDR3 coding sequence is TGTGCCAGCAGTCATCGGACAGGGATAAACATTCAGTACTTC. It specifies CASSHRTGINIQYF.

A word on this clone: A read error may be the cause here, since a much bigger clone is one base away. V gene TRBV7-8 combines with J gene TRBJ2-3; D might be TRBD2 (6 bases). This CDR3 is 15 amino acids long. Germline values: CDR1 SGHVS, CDR2 FQNEAQ. Trimming cost V 1 base and J 0 bases, with 8 bases left between them. The CDR3 sequence: CASSLGRGSTDTQYF. CDR3 in DNA: TGTGCCAGCAGCTTAGGGCGGGGTAGCACAGATACGCAGTATTTT.

This clone has only a few counts. V usage is TRBV6-1 and J usage is TRBJ2-1, with 8 bases identical to TRBD1. The germline gives CDR1 MNHNS, CDR2 SASEGT. J gave up 9 bases and V 5 bases, and 12 bases lay outside the gene matches. The length of the CDR3 is 15 residues. The CDR3 protein is CASSPWTGKEGEQFF. DNA of the CDR3: TGTGCCAGCAGTCCCTGGACAGGGAAGGAGGGTGAGCAGTTCTTC.

This clone appeared a single time. This chain uses TRBV25-1 with TRBJ1-1; possibly TRBD1 for D (5 bases). Germline CDR1 is MGHDK and CDR2 is SYGVNS. The CDR3 runs to 15 residues. V shed 1 base and J shed 0 bases, with 9 bases lying between them. The CDR3 DNA follows: TGTGCCAGCAGTGAATCGACAGCCATGAACACTGAAGCTTTCTTT. Residues: CASSESTAMNTEAFF.

V gene TRBV19 combines with J gene TRBJ2-2; possible D gene TRBD1, 6 bases. In germline, CDR1 is LNHDA, CDR2 SQIVND (reference sequence). V shed 5 bases and J shed 4 bases, with 11 bases lying between them. This CDR3 has 14 amino acids. CDR3 amino acids: CASSPTDSTGELFF. As DNA, the CDR3 is TGTGCCAGTAGTCCAACGGACAGCACCGGGGAGCTGTTTTTT. Using reference TRBV19 and TRBJ2-2 for the parts outside the CDR3, the full variable domain is DGGITQSPKYLFRKEGQNVTLSCEQNLNHDAMYWYRQDPGQGLRLIYYSQIVNDFQKGDIAEGYSVSREKKESFPLTVTSAQKNPTAFYLCASSPTDSTGELFFGEGSRLTVL.

This chain's CDR3 is CASSLAELQGETQYF. CDR3 nucleotides: TGCGCCAGCAGCTTGGCCGAGTTACAGGGAGAGACCCAGTACTTC. This sequence joins TRBV5-1 and TRBJ2-5; tentative D call: TRBD1 (6 bases). Trimming removed 0 bases at V and 4 bases at J, with 13 bases between. This CDR3 has 15 amino acids. In germline, CDR1 is SGHRS, CDR2 YFSETQ.

The chain joins TRBV30 to TRBJ1-5; D unresolved. This CDR3 contains 13 residues. Per the germline V gene, CDR1 is GTSNPN and CDR2 is SVGIG (reference sequence). Trimming pared 0 bases from V and 6 bases from J, leaving 9 bases between. CDR3 residues: CAWSVQRVQPQHF. The CDR3, as DNA: TGTGCCTGGAGTGTGCAGCGGGTTCAGCCCCAGCATTTT.

This clone was picked up a small number of times. The genes are TRBV4-1 and TRBJ1-5; D is possibly TRBD1 (5 bases). The CDR3 length is 20 residues. Germline CDR1 reads MGHRA; CDR2 reads YSYEKL. V was pared by 0 bases and J by 5 bases, with 26 bases between. The CDR3 region is CASSQDRGSYGRGEDQPQHF. The CDR3 nucleotides read TGCGCCAGCAGCCAAGATCGGGGTTCATACGGACGGGGGGAGGATCAGCCCCAGCATTTT.